A single sample gave rise to the 21 T cell receptor beta chains below, sequenced in a study of cytomegalovirus exposure and HLA in healthy donors. This PCR relied on a set of 60 Vbeta primers and 13 Jbeta primers. The method was immunoSEQ multiplex PCR; TCRdb's version includes in-frame clones alone and lacks a portion of them. The sample lists approximately 250,000 clones; 70% to 90% were seen once. The sequenced sample was PBMCs. These receptor sequences come from a girl aged 2-10 years in good health and CMV-seronegative.

This clone was found once. This rearrangement joins TRBV9 to TRBJ2-1; no definite D call. From germline, CDR1 is SGDLS and CDR2 YYNGEE. CDR3 size: 15 residues. Trimming left V 6 bases short and J 10 bases short, with 23 bases between. The CDR3 coding sequence is TGTGCCAGCACCCTAGACCGAGCCCCCGTTAACGAGCAGTTCTTC. Protein product: CASTLDRAPVNEQFF.

The sample holds one count of this clone. The genes are TRBV6-1 and TRBJ2-1, with 11 positions matching TRBD1. There are 15 residues in the CDR3. Trimming took 3 bases from V and 6 from J; bases not matched to a gene: 4. Germline V lookup: CDR1 MNHNS, CDR2 SASEGT. The CDR3 sequence is CASSDSGTGGNEQFF. For the CDR3, the DNA is TGTGCCAGCAGTGACTCCGGGACAGGGGGCAATGAGCAGTTCTTC.

The chain recombines TRBV5-1 with TRBJ2-5, with 16 bases aligning to TRBD2. CDR3 length: 18 residues. Germline loops: CDR1 SGHRS, CDR2 YFSETQ. The trim removed 0 bases at V and 5 bases at J, leaving 7 bases unmatched. The DNA of the CDR3 is TGCGCCAGCAGCTTGGCCGCTGGGACTAGCGGGGGGGAGGAGACCCAGTACTTC. Its protein product is CASSLAAGTSGGEETQYF. The full variable domain, its missing parts supplied by reference TRBV5-1 and TRBJ2-5, is KAGVTQTPRYLIKTRGQQVTLSCSPISGHRSVSWYQQTPGQGLQFLFEYFSETQRNKGNFPGRFSGRQFSNSRSEMNVSTLELGDSALYLCASSLAAGTSGGEETQYFGPGTRLLVL.

V is TRBV12-5 and J is TRBJ2-7, with 7 bases that match TRBD1. V dropped 5 bases and J dropped 3; count of bases not matched to a gene: 7. Germline CDR1 LGHNT, CDR2 FRNRAP. The CDR3 extends over 14 amino acids. Here the CDR3 reads CASGPGTEDYEQYF. The CDR3 DNA sequence: TGTGCTAGTGGTCCGGGGACAGAAGACTACGAGCAGTACTTC.

V and J are TRBV5-1 and TRBJ1-1; D is ambiguous. V was clipped by 0 bases and J by 8 bases, with 11 bases between them. This CDR3 is built from 13 residues. Germline CDR1 and CDR2: SGHRS and YFSETQ. CDR3 in DNA: TGCGCCAGCAGCTTGGCGCGCGCCTCAGAAGCTTTCTTT. It translates to CASSLARASEAFF.

The gene calls are TRBV2 and TRBJ1-2; D remains ambiguous. CDR1 and CDR2 (germline): SNHLY, FYNNEI. This CDR3 comprises 12 residues. Trimming removed 5 bases from V and 2 bases from J, with 6 bases in between. The CDR3 DNA follows: TGTGCCAGCAGTCCCGCGAACTATGGCTACACCTTC. Amino acid sequence: CASSPANYGYTF.

This clone was detected once. This chain links TRBV27 with TRBJ2-5; 8 positions match TRBD1. V lost 4 bases to trimming and J lost 7 bases; unmatched junction nucleotides: 11. Per germline, CDR1 MNHEY and CDR2 SMNVEV (reference sequence). This CDR3 has 15 amino acids. CDR3 sequence (DNA): TGTGCCAGCAGTTCCCTACAGGGGGTATATGGGACCCAGTACTTC. This codes for CASSSLQGVYGTQYF.

This sequence joins TRBV6-1 and TRBJ2-5; D may be TRBD1 (6 bases). Trimming cost V 3 bases and J 5 bases, with 13 bases left between them. This CDR3 spans 14 amino acids. The germline gives CDR1 MNHNS, CDR2 SASEGT. CDR3 region: CASSDNRVWETQYF. The CDR3 DNA reads as TGTGCCAGCAGTGACAACAGGGTATGGGAGACCCAGTACTTC.

The chain carries TRBV7-9 and TRBJ2-7, with 7 bases identical to TRBD2. The junction had 6 bases not matched to a gene; V was cut back by 3 bases and J by 7 bases. CDR1 SEHNR and CDR2 FQNEAQ come from the germline V gene (reference sequence). The CDR3 length is 13 residues. CDR3 in DNA: TGTGCCAGCAGCTTGGCGGGAGTACAAGAGCAGTACTTC. It is translated as CASSLAGVQEQYF.

The J gene is TRBJ2-7, the V gene TRBV10-3, with TRBD2 matching over 9 bases. Germline-derived CDR1 and CDR2 are ENHRY and SYGVKD. Trimming took 4 bases from V and 6 from J; bases not matched to a gene: 13. This CDR3 has 16 residues. The CDR3 is CAISAVSSGKLGEQYF. The CDR3 coding sequence is TGTGCCATCAGTGCTGTCTCTAGCGGGAAACTCGGCGAGCAGTACTTC.

The J gene is TRBJ1-1, the V gene TRBV10-2; D may be TRBD1 (6 bases). Germline V lookup: CDR1 WSHSY, CDR2 SAAADI. V lost 3 bases, J lost 1 base, and 12 bases lay in between. The CDR3 is made up of 15 amino acids. CDR3 nucleotide sequence: TGCGCCAGCAGTGATATGGGGGCGCAGAACACTGAAGCTTTCTTT. Residues: CASSDMGAQNTEAFF.

The chain is built from TRBV4-1 and TRBJ2-7; TRBD1 is a possible D gene (6 bases). The CDR3 consists of 15 residues. The germline CDR1 and CDR2 sequences are MGHRA and YSYEKL. The V and J ends lost 4 bases and 2 bases respectively, with 15 bases between them. The CDR3 spells CASSRFSGAPYEQYF. As DNA, the CDR3 is TGCGCCAGCAGCCGCTTCTCAGGGGCCCCCTACGAGCAGTACTTC.

The CDR3 sequence: CSALRGTLLQETQYF. CDR3 bases: TGCAGCGCCCTAAGGGGGACATTGCTACAAGAGACCCAGTACTTC. The chain is built from TRBV29-1 and TRBJ2-5; perhaps TRBD1 as D (6 bases). The CDR3 is 15 residues long. Trimming took off 7 bases at V and 2 bases at J, with 20 bases between the two ends. Germline V gene sequence: CDR1 SQVTM, CDR2 ANQGSEA. Full variable domain (remainder filled in from reference TRBV29-1 and TRBJ2-5): SAVISQKPSRDICQRGTSLTIQCQVDSQVTMMFWYRQQPGQSLTLIATANQGSEATYESGFVIDKFPISRPNLTFSTLTVSNMSPEDSSIYLCSALRGTLLQETQYFGPGTRLLVL.

This clone has only a few counts. This chain uses TRBV4-1 with TRBJ1-3; 7 bases are shared with TRBD1. CDR3 length: 14 amino acids. Per the germline V gene, CDR1 is MGHRA and CDR2 is YSYEKL. V lost 2 bases to trimming and J lost 2 bases; unmatched junction nucleotides: 0. CDR3 in amino acids: CASSQQGAGNTIYF. Written as DNA, the CDR3 is TGCGCCAGCAGCCAACAGGGGGCTGGAAACACCATATATTTT.

V and J are TRBV6-1 and TRBJ1-4; D is possibly TRBD1 (5 bases). The length of the CDR3 is 12 residues. Germline loops: CDR1 MNHNS, CDR2 SASEGT. V was cut by 7 bases and J by 8 bases, with 11 bases left in between. The CDR3, as DNA: TGTGCCAGCAATCGACAGTCGGAAAAACTGTTTTTT. Protein: CASNRQSEKLFF.

This clone has only one observation. The V gene is TRBV6-5, the J gene TRBJ2-3; D is possibly TRBD1 (5 bases). CDR3 length equals 12 residues. V was shortened by 10 bases and J by 6 bases, with 14 bases between the two germline ends. Germline V gene data show CDR1 as MNHEY and CDR2 as SVGAGI. The CDR3 DNA reads TGTGCCACCAGCCTAACAGGTGATACGCAGTATTTT. Its translation is CATSLTGDTQYF.

The chain employs TRBV11-2 and TRBJ1-6; D gene unclear. CDR1 and CDR2 from the germline V gene are SGHAT and FQNNGV. Trimming removed 2 bases at V and 0 bases at J, with 8 bases between. This CDR3 is built from 16 residues. CDR3 region: CASSLLPVSYNSPLHF. The CDR3 nucleotides are TGTGCCAGCAGCTTACTCCCAGTCTCCTATAATTCACCCCTCCACTTT.

J is TRBJ1-2 and V is TRBV19, with TRBD1 matching over 9 bases. J lost 8 bases, V lost 1 base, and 5 bases had no gene match. The CDR3 is 14 residues long. Germline V gene sequence: CDR1 LNHDA, CDR2 SQIVND (reference sequence). The CDR3 is CASSIAGTGFGYTF. CDR3 sequence (DNA): TGTGCCAGTAGTATAGCTGGGACAGGGTTCGGCTACACCTTC.

The gene calls are TRBV9 and TRBJ2-2; 11 bases are shared with TRBD2. J gave up 1 base and V 3 bases, and 2 bases lay outside the gene matches. Germline loops: CDR1 SGDLS, CDR2 YYNGEE. The CDR3 is 16 residues long. CDR3 sequence (DNA): TGTGCCAGCAGCGCTACTAGCGGGAGGAACACCGGGGAGCTGTTTTTT. Translation: CASSATSGRNTGELFF.

The chain employs TRBV10-3 and TRBJ1-2; D remains ambiguous. CDR1 and CDR2 from the germline V gene are ENHRY and SYGVKD. This CDR3 region has 14 residues. V was cut by 4 bases and J by 4 bases, with 13 bases left in between. The CDR3 DNA sequence: TGTGCCATCAGTGTTATTGAGGGCCCCTATGGCTACACCTTC. This sequence encodes CAISVIEGPYGYTF.

CDR3 sequence: CASSQVPGYGYTF. Here the CDR3 DNA reads TGTGCCAGCAGCCAAGTTCCGGGGTATGGCTACACCTTC. This chain joins TRBV14 and TRBJ1-2; D unclear. CDR3 length equals 13 residues. Trimming left V 1 base short and J 5 bases short, with 8 bases between. The germline V gene has CDR1 SGHDN and CDR2 FVKESK.